This T cell receptor beta chain was found in a study of blood T cell repertoires in COVID-19. In the study overall: Samples representing acute and convalescent COVID-19 were sourced from the United States, Italy and Spain. The analysed material was cDNA or gDNA that came from T cells, B-cell-depleted T cells, or PBMCs.

In germline, CDR1 is MNHEY, CDR2 SVGAGI. V lost 4 bases and J lost 9; bases outside the gene matches: 9. The CDR3 is 14 amino acids. Study processing details: Amplification of reference gene primers provided the estimated nucleated cell counts. Libraries were prepared by immunoSEQ multiplex PCR; TCRdb keeps only in-frame clonotypes and omits some of them. V and J calls and clone size are copied from that table; D and trimming were computed from the DNA. This sample has some 50,000 clones, with under 90% found just once. The chain carries TRBV6-5 and TRBJ2-5; TRBD2 agrees at 9 bases. Sample: peripheral blood. The clonotype was recovered from a man aged 45-65 years with acute or convalescent COVID-19. The CDR3 DNA is TGTGCCAGCAGTTCCGATAGCGGGAGAGTGTCCCAGTACTTC. Encoded protein: CASSSDSGRVSQYF.